This T cell receptor (beta chain) was identified in a study of blood T cell repertoires in COVID-19. For the study at large: The United States, Italy and Spain provided the acute and convalescent COVID-19 samples.

CDR1 and CDR2 from the germline V gene are KGHDR and SFDVKD. The CDR3 extends over 18 amino acids. V trimming: 4 bases; J trimming: 4 bases; junction bases outside the gene matches: 15. TCRdb's table, derived via immunoSEQ multiplex PCR, lists solely in-frame clones and lacks some. The profile shows about 200,000 clones, just over 85% of them singletons. Material for sequencing was PBMCs or T cells enriched from blood (not recorded which). The J gene is TRBJ1-2, the V gene TRBV24-1; 9 positions match TRBD1. This TCR came from a woman in her forties with acute COVID-19. The CDR3 DNA sequence: TGTGCCACCAGTGACTCCCGGGACAGGGCAACTAGGGGCTATGGCTACACCTTC. Its protein product is CATSDSRDRATRGYGYTF.